Shown below are 8 T cell receptor beta chains from a single sample sequenced in a study of patients and donors after allogeneic stem cell transplantation. TCRdb re-derived calls from the RT-PCR reads in MiXCR, one entry per CDR3 protein. The data show more than 850,000 distinct CDR3 sequences, roughly 17% seen once. Sequencing was performed on blood, either unsorted or a sorted T cell fraction (not recorded which). The receptor set was obtained from a human donor who was either an allogeneic HSCT recipient or a stem cell or donor lymphocyte infusion donor (not recorded which). It is not recorded whose cells these are; they may come from a transplant donor.

The chain has TRBV20-1 and TRBJ2-4; D possibly uses TRBD1 or TRBD2 (5 bases each). V was cut by 6 bases and J by 0 bases, with 24 bases left in between. CDR3 length equals 18 residues. The germline CDR1 and CDR2 sequences are DFQATT and SNEGSKA (reference sequence). CDR3: CSASLPGTVILAKNIQYF. In DNA form, the CDR3 reads TGCAGTGCCAGCTTGCCCGGGACGGTTATTTTAGCCAAAAACATTCAGTACTTC.

Concerning this clonotype itself: An end of the junction does not agree with germline; a read error may underlie this. V is TRBV7-2 and J is TRBJ1-2, with a weak D call TRBD1 (5 bases). In germline, CDR1 is SGHTA, CDR2 FQGNSA. The CDR3 consists of 13 residues. CDR3 bases: TGTGCCAGCACCTTAGACAGTAACTATGGCTACACCTTC. Translating gives CASTLDSNYGYTF.

The CDR3 is CASSGEPWDRGIETQYF. CDR3 DNA: TGTGCCAGCAGCGGTGAACCTTGGGACAGAGGGATAGAGACCCAGTACTTC. The chain is built from TRBV5-6 and TRBJ2-5; 7 bases match TRBD1. The CDR3 is 17 residues long. From germline, CDR1 is SGHDT and CDR2 YYEEEE. V lost 4 bases to trimming and J lost 4 bases; unmatched junction nucleotides: 16. Based on the CDR3 plus reference TRBV5-6 and TRBJ2-5, the full variable domain is DAGVTQSPTHLIKTRGQQVTLRCSPKSGHDTVSWYQQALGQGPQFIFQYYEEEERQRGNFPDRFSGHQFPNYSSELNVNALLLGDSALYLCASSGEPWDRGIETQYFGPGTRLLVL.

Many counts were recorded for this clonotype. The chain employs TRBV10-3 and TRBJ1-1; a possible D gene is TRBD1 (6 bases). The CDR3 spans 12 residues. Germline V gene sequence: CDR1 ENHRY, CDR2 SYGVKD. The V gene lost 6 bases and the J gene lost 7 bases, with 12 bases spanning the gap. The CDR3 sequence: CAISPGHHEAFF. The CDR3 coding sequence is TGTGCCATCAGCCCGGGACACCATGAAGCTTTCTTT.

This clonotype has only a few counts. The chain employs TRBV11-1 and TRBJ2-1; 10 bases are a match to TRBD1. This CDR3 spans 19 amino acids. The germline gives CDR1 SGHAT, CDR2 FQDESV (reference sequence). V shed 4 bases, J shed 6 bases, and the junction held 18 bases outside the gene matches. CDR3 sequence reads: CASSWTGGGYYRQGNEQFF. For the CDR3, the DNA is TGTGCCAGCAGCTGGACAGGGGGGGGTTACTATCGGCAGGGCAATGAGCAGTTCTTC.

This chain joins TRBV7-6 and TRBJ1-1; TRBD1 matches 7 bases. The CDR3 is made up of 15 amino acids. Germline V CDR1 and CDR2: SGHVS, FNYEAQ. V trimming: 6 bases; J trimming: 1 base; junction bases outside the gene matches: 8. The CDR3 DNA is TGTGCCAGCAGTAAGTGGGACAGATCGAACACTGAAGCTTTCTTT. Protein sequence: CASSKWDRSNTEAFF.

This clonotype was counted only a few times. The rearrangement joins TRBV5-1 to TRBJ2-5, with TRBD1 as a possible D gene (5 bases). The V gene's germline CDR1 is SGHRS and CDR2 YFSETQ. V was cut by 4 bases and J by 4 bases, with 14 bases left in between. CDR3 length: 14 residues. This CDR3 reads CASSTFRATETQYF. In nucleotides, the CDR3 is TGCGCCAGCAGCACGTTCAGGGCCACAGAGACCCAGTACTTC.

The CDR3 DNA reads as TGCAGTGCTCGCGCGGGGGGGGGTAGCTTTCCTGAGCAGTTCTTC. This gives the protein CSARAGGGSFPEQFF. V gene TRBV20-1 combines with J gene TRBJ2-1, with 9 bases matching TRBD2. CDR3 length: 15 residues. CDR1 and CDR2 from the germline V gene are DFQATT and SNEGSKA (reference sequence). Trimming at V came to 5 bases and at J to 9 bases, leaving 14 bases not matched to a gene.